This T cell receptor (beta chain) was documented in a study of cytomegalovirus exposure and HLA in healthy donors. Primers included in the PCR were 60 Vbeta and 13 Jbeta primers. Assay used: immunoSEQ multiplex PCR; TCRdb lists only in-frame clones, some missing. The sample lists fewer than 200,000 clones, approximately 80% occurring once. Study-wide findings and caveats: Per a later analysis, HLA-associated TCR beta chains showed more clonal expansion than other, equally common TCR beta chains.

On this clone: Its antigen is currently unknown.

The germline V gene encodes CDR1 SGHRS and CDR2 YFSETQ. Trimming stripped 4 bases from V and 5 bases from J, with 15 bases between. The CDR3 has 14 residues. V is TRBV5-1 and J is TRBJ1-2, with TRBD1 as a possible D gene (6 bases). The sample was PBMCs. This sequence originates from a woman between 45 and 65 years old in good health and CMV-seronegative. The CDR3 spells CASSPDSLIYGYTF. The DNA for the CDR3 is TGCGCCAGCAGCCCGGACAGCTTAATATATGGCTACACCTTC.